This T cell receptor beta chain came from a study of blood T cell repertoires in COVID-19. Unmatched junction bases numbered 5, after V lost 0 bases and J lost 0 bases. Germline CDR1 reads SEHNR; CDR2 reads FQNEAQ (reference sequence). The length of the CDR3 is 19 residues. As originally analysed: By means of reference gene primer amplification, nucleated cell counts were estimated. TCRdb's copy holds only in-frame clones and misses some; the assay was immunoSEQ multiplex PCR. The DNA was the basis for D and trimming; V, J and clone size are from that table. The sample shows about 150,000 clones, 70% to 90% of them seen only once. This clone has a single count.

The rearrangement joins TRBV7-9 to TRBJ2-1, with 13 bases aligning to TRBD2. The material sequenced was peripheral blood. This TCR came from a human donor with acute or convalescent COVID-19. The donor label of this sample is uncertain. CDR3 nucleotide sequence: TGTGCCAGCAGCTTAGCCGGGACTAGCGGGGTCTTCTCCTACAATGAGCAGTTCTTC. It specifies CASSLAGTSGVFSYNEQFF.